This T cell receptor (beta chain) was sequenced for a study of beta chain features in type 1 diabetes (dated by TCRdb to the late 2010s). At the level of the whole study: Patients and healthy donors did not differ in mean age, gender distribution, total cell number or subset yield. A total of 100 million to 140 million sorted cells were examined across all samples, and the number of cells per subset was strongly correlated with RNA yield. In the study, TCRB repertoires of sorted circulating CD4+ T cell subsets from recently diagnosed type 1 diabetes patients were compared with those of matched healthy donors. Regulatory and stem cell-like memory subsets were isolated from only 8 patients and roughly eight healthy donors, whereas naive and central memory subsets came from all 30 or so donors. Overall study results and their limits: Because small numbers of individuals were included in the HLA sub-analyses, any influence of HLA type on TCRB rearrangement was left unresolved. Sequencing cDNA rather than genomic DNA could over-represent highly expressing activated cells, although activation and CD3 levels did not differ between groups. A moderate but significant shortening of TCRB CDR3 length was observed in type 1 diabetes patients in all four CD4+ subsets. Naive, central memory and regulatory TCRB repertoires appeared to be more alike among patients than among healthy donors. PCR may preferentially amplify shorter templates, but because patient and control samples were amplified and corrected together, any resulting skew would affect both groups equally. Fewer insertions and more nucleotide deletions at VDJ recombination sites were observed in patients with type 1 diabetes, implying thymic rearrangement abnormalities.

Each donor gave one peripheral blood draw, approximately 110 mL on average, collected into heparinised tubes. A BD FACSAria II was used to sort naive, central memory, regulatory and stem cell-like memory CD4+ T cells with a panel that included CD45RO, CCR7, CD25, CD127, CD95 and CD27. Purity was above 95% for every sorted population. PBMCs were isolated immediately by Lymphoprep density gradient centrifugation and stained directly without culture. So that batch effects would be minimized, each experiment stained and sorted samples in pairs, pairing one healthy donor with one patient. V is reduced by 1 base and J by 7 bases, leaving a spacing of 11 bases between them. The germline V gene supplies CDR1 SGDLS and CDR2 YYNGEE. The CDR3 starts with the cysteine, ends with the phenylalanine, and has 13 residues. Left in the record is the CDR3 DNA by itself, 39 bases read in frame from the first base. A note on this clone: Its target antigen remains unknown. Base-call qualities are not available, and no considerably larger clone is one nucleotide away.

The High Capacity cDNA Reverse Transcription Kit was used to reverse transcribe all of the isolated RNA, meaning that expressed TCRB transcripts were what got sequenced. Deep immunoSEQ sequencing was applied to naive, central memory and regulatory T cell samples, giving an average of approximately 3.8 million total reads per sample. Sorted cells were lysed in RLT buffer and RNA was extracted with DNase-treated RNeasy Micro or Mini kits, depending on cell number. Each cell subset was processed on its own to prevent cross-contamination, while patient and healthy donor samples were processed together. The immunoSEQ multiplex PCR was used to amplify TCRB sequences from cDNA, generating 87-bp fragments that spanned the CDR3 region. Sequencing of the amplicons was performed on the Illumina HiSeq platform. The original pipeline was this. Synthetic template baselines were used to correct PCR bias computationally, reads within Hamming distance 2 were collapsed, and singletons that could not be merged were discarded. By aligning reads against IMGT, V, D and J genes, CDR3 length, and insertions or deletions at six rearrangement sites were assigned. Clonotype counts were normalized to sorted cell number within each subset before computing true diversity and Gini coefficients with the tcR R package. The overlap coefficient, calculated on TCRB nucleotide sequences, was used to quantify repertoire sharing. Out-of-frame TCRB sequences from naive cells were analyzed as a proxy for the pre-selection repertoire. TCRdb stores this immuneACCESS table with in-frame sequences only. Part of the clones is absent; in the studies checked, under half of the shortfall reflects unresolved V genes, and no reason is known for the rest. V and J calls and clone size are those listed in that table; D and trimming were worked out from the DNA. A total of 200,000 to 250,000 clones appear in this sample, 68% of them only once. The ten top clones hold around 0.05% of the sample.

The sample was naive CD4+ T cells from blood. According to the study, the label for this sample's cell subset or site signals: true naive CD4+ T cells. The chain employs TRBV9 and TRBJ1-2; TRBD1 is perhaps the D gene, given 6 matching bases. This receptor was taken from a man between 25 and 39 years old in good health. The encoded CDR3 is CASSVTGTGGYTF. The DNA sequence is TGTGCCAGCAGCGTAACAGGGACGGGTGGCTACACCTTC. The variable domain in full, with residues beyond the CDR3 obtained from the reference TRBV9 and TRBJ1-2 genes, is DSGVTQTPKHLITATGQRVTLRCSPRSGDLSVYWYQQSLDQGLQFLIQYYNGEERAKGNILERFSAQQFPDLHSELNLSSLELGDSALYFCASSVTGTGGYTFGSGTRLTVV.